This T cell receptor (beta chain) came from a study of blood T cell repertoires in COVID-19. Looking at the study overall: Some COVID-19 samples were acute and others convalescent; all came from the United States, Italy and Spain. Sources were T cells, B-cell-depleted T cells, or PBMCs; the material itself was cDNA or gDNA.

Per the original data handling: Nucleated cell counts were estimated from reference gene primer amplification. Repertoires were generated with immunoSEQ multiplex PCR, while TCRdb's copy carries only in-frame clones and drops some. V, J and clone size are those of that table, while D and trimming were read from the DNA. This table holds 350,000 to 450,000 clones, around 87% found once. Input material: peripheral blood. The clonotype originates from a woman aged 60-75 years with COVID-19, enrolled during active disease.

The chain's CDR3 is CASSFKGDRANSPLHF. The DNA of the CDR3 is TGTGCCAGCAGTTTTAAGGGGGACAGGGCTAACTCACCCCTCCACTTT. The V gene is TRBV27, the J gene TRBJ1-6, with 9 bases lining up with TRBD1. Germline V gene data show CDR1 as MNHEY and CDR2 as SMNVEV (reference sequence). This CDR3 comprises 16 residues. The V and J ends lost 3 bases and 10 bases, in that order; junction bases with no gene match: 10.